This section outlines one T cell receptor beta chain sequence together with its context. Its antigen is undetermined. The entry originates in a study of cytomegalovirus exposure and HLA in healthy donors. Findings of the study overall: The authors listed 150 or so TCR beta chains as cytomegalovirus-associated. Across HLA loci, a later analysis found differing TCR association rates, with DRB1 most and HLA-C fewest. Apart from CMV serostatus, no immune exposure information was available. Later analysis demonstrated an association between a missense DCLRE1C variant and TCR beta V- and J-gene trimming.

CDR1 is SGHNT, CDR2 YENEEA, per germline. There are 17 residues in the CDR3. The trim removed 5 bases at V and 5 bases at J, leaving 12 bases unmatched. 60 Vbeta and 13 Jbeta primers were used in PCR. Generated by immunoSEQ multiplex PCR, the TCRdb table keeps only in-frame clones and is missing some. This table holds about 150,000 clones, around 79% found once. The clonotype comes from a man aged 18-30 years in good health and CMV-seronegative. Sequencing used PBMCs. V is TRBV11-3 and J is TRBJ1-5; 10 nucleotides match TRBD1. The CDR3, as DNA: TGTGCCAGCAGCCCCGAGGCGGGACAGGGGACCCATCAGCCCCAGCATTTT. This codes for CASSPEAGQGTHQPQHF.